This TCR beta chain is from a study of T-cell reconstitution after alpha-beta-depleted transplantation in children. Using unique molecular identifiers, the investigators prepared the TCRbeta library. Each CDR3 protein gets one entry after TCRdb re-called the PCR reads with MiXCR. The sample consists of some 490,000 distinct CDR3 sequences, approximately 13% of them appearing once. V lost 3 bases, J lost 0 bases, and 7 bases stayed unmatched. Germline V CDR1 and CDR2: SGDLS, YYNGEE. This CDR3 has 16 amino acids. Sequenced material: PBMCs from the stem cell graft donor, taken from the stem cell graft. The chain combines TRBV9 with TRBJ2-7; 9 bases match TRBD2. This receptor was taken from a human donor who donated a stem cell graft to a child with combined immunodeficiency. CDR3 in DNA: TGTGCCAGCAGCGCATGGGCGGGAGGGCCCTCCTACGAGCAGTACTTC. Translating it yields CASSAWAGGPSYEQYF.